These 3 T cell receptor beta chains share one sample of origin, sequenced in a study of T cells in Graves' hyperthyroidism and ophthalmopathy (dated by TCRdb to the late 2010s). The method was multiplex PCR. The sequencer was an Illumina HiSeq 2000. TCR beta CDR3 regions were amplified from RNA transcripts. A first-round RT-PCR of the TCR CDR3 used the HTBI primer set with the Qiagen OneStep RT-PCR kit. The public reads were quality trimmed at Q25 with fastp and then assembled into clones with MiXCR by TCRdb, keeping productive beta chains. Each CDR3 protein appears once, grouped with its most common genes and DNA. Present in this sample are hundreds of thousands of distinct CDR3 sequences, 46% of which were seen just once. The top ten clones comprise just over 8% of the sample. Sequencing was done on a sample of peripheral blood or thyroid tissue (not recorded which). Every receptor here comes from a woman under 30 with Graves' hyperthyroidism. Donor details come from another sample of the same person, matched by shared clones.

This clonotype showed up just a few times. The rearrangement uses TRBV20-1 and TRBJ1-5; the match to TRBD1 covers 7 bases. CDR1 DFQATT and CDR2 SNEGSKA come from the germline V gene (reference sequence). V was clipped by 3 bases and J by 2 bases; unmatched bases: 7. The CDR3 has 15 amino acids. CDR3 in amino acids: CSASLRQGRNQPQHF. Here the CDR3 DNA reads TGCAGTGCTAGTCTCCGACAGGGTCGCAATCAGCCCCAGCATTTT.

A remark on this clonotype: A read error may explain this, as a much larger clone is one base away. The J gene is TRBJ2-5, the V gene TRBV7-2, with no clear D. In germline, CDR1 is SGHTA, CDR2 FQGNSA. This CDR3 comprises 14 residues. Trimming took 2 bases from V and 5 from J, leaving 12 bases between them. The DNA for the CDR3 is TGTGCCAGCAGCTTAAGGCAGCCTGGGGAGACCCAGTACTTC. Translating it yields CASSLRQPGETQYF.

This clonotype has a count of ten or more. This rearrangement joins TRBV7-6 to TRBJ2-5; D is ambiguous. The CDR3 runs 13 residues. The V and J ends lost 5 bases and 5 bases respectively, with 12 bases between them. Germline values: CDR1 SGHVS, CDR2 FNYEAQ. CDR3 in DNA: TGTGCCAGCAGCCCGCGACCCGGGGAGACCCAGTACTTC. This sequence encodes CASSPRPGETQYF.